Shown below are 23 T cell receptor beta chains from a single sample sequenced in a study of identifying expanded T cells in peripheral blood. Method: immunoSEQ multiplex PCR; TCRdb's copy keeps in-frame clones and lacks some. The sample includes around 100,000 clones, approximately 89% seen only once; the top ten take 11% to 15%. Material: blood. These receptors were taken from a person aged 18-70 years in good health.

This rearrangement joins TRBV27 to TRBJ1-4; perhaps TRBD1 as D (6 bases). The V and J ends lost 6 bases and 6 bases respectively, with 11 bases between them. The CDR3 covers 13 residues. Germline V gene data show CDR1 as MNHEY and CDR2 as SMNVEV (reference sequence). This CDR3 is CASRNQGHEKLFF. Here the CDR3 DNA reads TGTGCCAGCAGAAATCAGGGGCATGAAAAACTGTTTTTT.

A few counts support this clone. The chain has TRBV29-1 and TRBJ2-3; D is perhaps TRBD1 or TRBD2 (5 bases each). CDR3 length: 15 residues. Per germline, CDR1 SQVTM and CDR2 ANQGSEA. The V and J ends lost 8 bases and 2 bases respectively, with 20 bases between them. In DNA, the CDR3 is TGCAGCTCAAGGGACGCCCCTCGCAACACAGATACGCAGTATTTT. Translation: CSSRDAPRNTDTQYF.

The V gene is TRBV5-1, the J gene TRBJ2-2; tentatively, D is TRBD2 (5 bases). Germline CDR1 is SGHRS and CDR2 is YFSETQ. This CDR3 spans 15 amino acids. V was shortened by 7 bases and J by 2 bases, with 15 bases between the two germline ends. The CDR3 loop is CASRRGNTNTGELFF. The CDR3 DNA sequence: TGCGCCAGCCGCCGAGGGAATACAAACACCGGGGAGCTGTTTTTT.

J is TRBJ1-2 and V is TRBV14; D gene uncertain. Germline values: CDR1 SGHDN, CDR2 FVKESK. The CDR3 is 13 residues long. Trimming removed 0 bases at V and 4 bases at J, with 6 bases between. CDR3 in amino acids: CASSQDFGYGYTF. CDR3 nucleotides: TGTGCCAGCAGCCAAGATTTCGGCTATGGCTACACCTTC.

The chain joins TRBV5-4 to TRBJ2-2; TRBD1 matches at 9 bases. Germline CDR1 SGHNT, CDR2 YYREEE (reference sequence). With V trimmed by 3 bases and J by 4 bases, 4 bases remained unmatched. The CDR3 has 15 residues. CDR3: CASSWGQGGTGELFF. The CDR3 bases are TGTGCCAGCAGCTGGGGACAGGGTGGCACCGGGGAGCTGTTTTTT.

The CDR3 DNA reads TGTGCCAGTACCCAAGGCTCCCTCAACACTGAAGCTTTCTTT. Translation gives CASTQGSLNTEAFF. The J gene is TRBJ1-1, the V gene TRBV19, with D unclear. Germline V gene data show CDR1 as LNHDA and CDR2 as SQIVND (reference sequence). V lost 7 bases and J lost 2, with 14 bases in between. The CDR3 covers 14 residues.

The chain employs TRBV5-1 and TRBJ1-3; no definite D call. Germline values: CDR1 SGHRS, CDR2 YFSETQ. V lost 0 bases and J 0 bases, leaving 7 bases between the germline ends. The CDR3 has 15 amino acids. This chain's CDR3 is CASSLEAISGNTIYF. CDR3 coding DNA: TGCGCCAGCAGCTTGGAGGCCATCTCTGGAAACACCATATATTTT.

This chain joins TRBV28 and TRBJ2-1, with a tentative D call TRBD2 (5 bases). The ends were cut back, 5 bases at V and 8 bases at J, with 16 bases in the middle. From germline, CDR1 is MDHEN and CDR2 SYDVKM. The CDR3 sequence is 14 residues long. The CDR3 loop reads CASSMLPSFHEQFF. For the CDR3, the DNA is TGTGCCAGCAGTATGCTTCCTAGCTTCCATGAGCAGTTCTTC.

The CDR3 sequence: CASSLKGLNQPQHF. CDR3 in DNA: TGTGCCAGCAGCCTCAAGGGACTCAATCAGCCCCAGCATTTT. The chain recombines TRBV2 with TRBJ1-5; D is perhaps TRBD1 (5 bases). V was trimmed by 6 bases and J by 3 bases, leaving 12 bases between them. The CDR3 sequence is 14 residues long. Germline V gene sequence: CDR1 SNHLY, CDR2 FYNNEI.

The rearrangement links TRBV4-1 to TRBJ2-7; D not certain. This CDR3 spans 12 amino acids. Per germline, CDR1 MGHRA and CDR2 YSYEKL. Trimming cost V 3 bases and J 5 bases, with 8 bases left between them. CDR3 in amino acids: CASSHYGDEQYF. In DNA, the CDR3 is TGCGCCAGCAGCCACTATGGTGACGAGCAGTACTTC.

The rearrangement uses TRBV27 and TRBJ1-2; tentative D call: TRBD1 (6 bases). Per germline, CDR1 MNHEY and CDR2 SMNVEV (reference sequence). Trimming removed 2 bases at V and 0 bases at J, with 10 bases between. This CDR3 is built from 15 residues. The CDR3 nucleotides read TGTGCCAGCAGTTTAAAGGGGGTGGCTAACTATGGCTACACCTTC. It encodes CASSLKGVANYGYTF.

The rearrangement joins TRBV7-9 to TRBJ2-3; 8 bases map to TRBD2. In germline, CDR1 is SEHNR, CDR2 FQNEAQ (reference sequence). Trimming at V came to 2 bases and at J to 1 base, leaving 5 bases not matched to a gene. The CDR3 loop spans 16 amino acids. The CDR3 region is CASSLRAGGRTDTQYF. CDR3 nucleotides: TGTGCCAGCAGCTTACGGGCGGGGGGCCGCACAGATACGCAGTATTTT.

V usage is TRBV5-1 and J usage is TRBJ2-1, with TRBD2 as a possible D gene (6 bases). This CDR3 has 12 residues. Trimming left V 3 bases short and J 7 bases short, with 8 bases between. The germline V gene encodes CDR1 SGHRS and CDR2 YFSETQ. DNA of the CDR3: TGCGCCAGCAGCTGGGGGGTTAATGAGCAGTTCTTC. Its protein is CASSWGVNEQFF.

V usage is TRBV14 and J usage is TRBJ1-3; D uncertain. Germline V CDR1 and CDR2: SGHDN, FVKESK. V lost 4 bases and J 0 bases, leaving 7 bases between the germline ends. This CDR3 is built from 14 residues. CDR3 sequence: CASSPGFSGNTIYF. DNA for the CDR3: TGTGCCAGCAGCCCGGGATTCTCTGGAAACACCATATATTTT.

V gene TRBV7-2 combines with J gene TRBJ2-1, with 8 bases matching TRBD2. CDR3 length equals 15 residues. J gave up 6 bases and V 1 base, and 5 bases lay outside the gene matches. The germline V gene has CDR1 SGHTA and CDR2 FQGNSA. CDR3 region: CASSLGTSTINEQFF. DNA of the CDR3: TGTGCCAGCAGCTTAGGGACTAGCACGATCAATGAGCAGTTCTTC.

The genes are TRBV2 and TRBJ2-5, with a tentative D call TRBD2 (5 bases). The CDR3 length is 14 residues. Trimming stripped 2 bases from V and 5 bases from J, with 12 bases between. Germline V gene sequence: CDR1 SNHLY, CDR2 FYNNEI. CDR3 amino acids: CASSERQREETQYF. The CDR3 DNA sequence: TGTGCCAGCAGTGAACGGCAGAGGGAGGAGACCCAGTACTTC. Using reference TRBV2 and TRBJ2-5 for the parts outside the CDR3, the full variable domain is EPEVTQTPSHQVTQMGQEVILRCVPISNHLYFYWYRQILGQKVEFLVSFYNNEISEKSEIFDDQFSVERPDGSNFTLKIRSTKLEDSAMYFCASSERQREETQYFGPGTRLLVL.

The count of this clone is one. The rearrangement joins TRBV11-3 to TRBJ2-2; D gene ambiguous. V was clipped by 5 bases and J by 4 bases, with 11 bases between them. This CDR3 comprises 14 residues. Germline assignment: CDR1 SGHNT and CDR2 YENEEA. The CDR3 region has the DNA TGTGCCAGCAGCGCACGAGGTGGCACCGGGGAGCTGTTTTTT. Its protein is CASSARGGTGELFF.

The CDR3 reads CASSWGTSGELGEQFF. CDR3 coding DNA: TGCGCCAGCAGCTGGGGGACTAGCGGGGAATTGGGTGAGCAGTTCTTC. The chain couples TRBV5-1 to TRBJ2-1; TRBD2 agrees at 13 bases. The germline gives CDR1 SGHRS, CDR2 YFSETQ. This CDR3 is 16 amino acids long. The trim removed 3 bases at V and 9 bases at J, leaving 9 bases unmatched.

The CDR3 DNA is TGTGCCAGCAGCTCCGTGTTAGCAGATACGCAGTATTTT. This translates into CASSSVLADTQYF. The gene calls are TRBV7-9 and TRBJ2-3; unclear D gene. The germline gives CDR1 SEHNR, CDR2 FQNEAQ (reference sequence). Trimming stripped 4 bases from V and 4 bases from J, with 9 bases between. This CDR3 spans 13 amino acids.

This clone was observed a handful of times. One end of the junction varies from germline; a read error may be responsible. V and J are TRBV27 and TRBJ2-7, with D possibly being TRBD2 (5 bases). Germline lookup yields CDR1 MNHEY and CDR2 SMNVEV (reference sequence). The length of the CDR3 is 13 residues. In DNA form, the CDR3 reads TGTGCCAGCAGTCTTGATGGGCAGAGGGAGCCCGGCTTC. It is translated as CASSLDGQREPGF.

The V call is TRBV7-9, the J call TRBJ2-3; D might be TRBD2 (5 bases). The CDR3 has 14 residues. The V end was cut by 5 bases, the J end by 2 bases, with 11 bases between. Germline CDR1 is SEHNR and CDR2 is FQNEAQ (reference sequence). CDR3 amino acids: CASSPDLPTDTQYF. The CDR3 DNA is TGTGCCAGCAGCCCGGACTTGCCCACAGATACGCAGTATTTT.

The gene calls are TRBV4-3 and TRBJ1-6; D call uncertain. This CDR3 spans 15 amino acids. Trimming pared 1 base from V and 8 bases from J, leaving 12 bases between. Germline V gene sequence: CDR1 LGHNA, CDR2 YSLEER. This CDR3 is CASSQGNDGYSPLHF. CDR3 DNA sequence: TGCGCCAGCAGCCAAGGTAACGACGGTTATTCACCCCTCCACTTT.

The chain couples TRBV27 to TRBJ2-7; 8 bases map to TRBD2. CDR1 and CDR2 from the germline V gene are MNHEY and SMNVEV (reference sequence). This CDR3 has 12 residues. V lost 6 bases and J lost 6; bases outside the gene matches: 4. Written as DNA, the CDR3 is TGTGCCAGCAGATCTAGCGGGCGCGAGCAGTACTTC. Translation gives CASRSSGREQYF.